A single sample is the source of the 2 T cell receptor beta chains below, sequenced in a study of persistence of HIV-infected CD4 T cells. This was the immunoSEQ version 4 assay in survey mode. The table came from immunoSEQ multiplex PCR; TCRdb's copy has only in-frame clones and leaves some out. The table includes about 4,900 clones, around three fifths detected once. Their antigen targets remain unknown. Cells were stimulated with CMV-infected fibroblast lysates at 10 ug/mL. CD4+ T cells upregulating both CD40 ligand and CD69 were sorted as responding cells. The sample in question was CD4+ T cells sorted from PBMCs after approximately 19-hour stimulation, obtained from a patient who received antiretroviral therapy. The source of these receptors is an adult man with HIV who was CMV-seropositive.

By frequency in the sample, this clone is medium-sized. This rearrangement joins TRBV10-3 to TRBJ1-5, with D maybe TRBD1 (5 bases). The ends were cut back, 0 bases at V and 4 bases at J, with 10 bases in the middle. CDR3 length: 15 residues. CDR1 and CDR2 from the germline V gene are ENHRY and SYGVKD. The CDR3 loop is CAISESAGLNQPQHF. The CDR3 coding sequence is TGTGCCATCAGTGAGTCCGCAGGGTTGAATCAGCCCCAGCATTTT.

CDR3 DNA: TGCAGCGTTGAGAGCGGTCAGATTATGAACACTGAAGCTTTCTTT. This gives the protein CSVESGQIMNTEAFF. The genes are TRBV29-1 and TRBJ1-1; no reliable D call. Deletions cut 3 bases from V and 0 bases from J, with 14 bases between. CDR3 length: 15 residues. Germline V gives CDR1 SQVTM, CDR2 ANQGSEA.